Each of the 26 T cell receptor beta chains below was sequenced from the same sample in a study of shared clonotypes between healthy human individuals. Here immunoSEQ multiplex PCR was the method, and the copy in TCRdb shows in-frame clones only, minus some. Among hundreds of thousands of clones listed, roughly four fifths were seen once. Sequencing was done on a sample of PBMCs. The origin of the receptors is a woman between 40 and 50 years old in good health. Some clones in this sample may be carry-over from other donors' samples.

This chain uses TRBV19 with TRBJ1-2; D is unclear. The V end lost 4 bases, the J end lost 6 bases, and 12 bases lay between the germline ends. Per the germline V gene, CDR1 is LNHDA and CDR2 is SQIVND (reference sequence). The CDR3 spans 13 residues. The CDR3 DNA is TGTGCCAGTAGTAGCCCACCAGAAGATGGCTACACCTTC. Its protein product is CASSSPPEDGYTF.

This clone was seen just once. V is TRBV10-2 and J is TRBJ2-2, with 9 bases aligning to TRBD1. This CDR3 is built from 16 residues. The V segment lost 8 bases and the J segment 6 bases; nucleotides outside the gene matches: 13. Germline assignment: CDR1 WSHSY and CDR2 SAAADI. CDR3 protein: CASGITGGESAGELFF. CDR3 bases: TGCGCCAGCGGAATTACAGGGGGCGAAAGTGCCGGGGAGCTGTTTTTT.

This clone appeared once. The rearrangement links TRBV5-1 to TRBJ1-5, with 9 bases aligning to TRBD1. The CDR3 sequence is 14 residues long. The germline CDR1 and CDR2 sequences are SGHRS and YFSETQ. The V gene end was trimmed by 4 bases and the J gene end by 7 bases; junction bases not matched to a gene: 6. The CDR3 DNA reads TGCGCCAGCAGCCCGGACAGGGGTTTACAGCCCCAGCATTTT. Its translation: CASSPDRGLQPQHF.

The rearrangement joins TRBV7-8 to TRBJ1-2; D unresolved. Germline values: CDR1 SGHVS, CDR2 FQNEAQ. With 0 bases removed from V and 8 bases from J, the gap between germline ends came to 16 bases. This CDR3 region has 15 residues. CDR3 protein: CASSLADQTLGGYTF. In nucleotides, the CDR3 is TGTGCCAGCAGCTTAGCAGACCAAACCTTAGGGGGCTACACCTTC. Complete variable domain (other parts from reference TRBV7-8 and TRBJ1-2): GAGVSQSPRYKVAKRGQDVALRCDPISGHVSLFWYQQALGQGPEFLTYFQNEAQLDKSGLPSDRFFAERPEGSVSTLKIQRTQQEDSAVYLCASSLADQTLGGYTFGSGTRLTVV.

For this clone: Since a much larger clone is just one base distant, this may be a read error. The missing conserved phenylalanine or tryptophan at the end of this CDR3 makes a read error likely. The chain couples TRBV28 to TRBJ2-7, with a weak D call TRBD2 (5 bases). Trimming cost V 8 bases and J 3 bases, with 11 bases left between them. CDR3 size: 12 residues. Per the germline V gene, CDR1 is MDHEN and CDR2 is SYDVKM. The CDR3 region has the DNA TGTGCCAGCCAGGACTCGTTCTACGAGCAGTACCTC. Translated, it gives CASQDSFYEQYL.

This chain connects TRBV7-8 to TRBJ2-7, with 11 bases aligning to TRBD1. The CDR3 runs 16 residues. In germline, CDR1 is SGHVS, CDR2 FQNEAQ. V shed 2 bases and J 4 bases; nucleotides not matched to a gene: 7. The CDR3, as DNA: TGTGCCAGCAGCTTAACAGGGACAGGGGGAGAATACGAGCAGTACTTC. It specifies CASSLTGTGGEYEQYF.

The J gene is TRBJ1-4, the V gene TRBV27; D ambiguous. This CDR3 spans 14 amino acids. The germline V and J ends were trimmed by 11 bases and 5 bases, with 18 bases remaining between them. CDR1 and CDR2 from the germline V gene are MNHEY and SMNVEV (reference sequence). CDR3 residues: CAAGRLGTNEKLFF. The CDR3 DNA follows: TGTGCCGCCGGCAGACTCGGTACCAATGAAAAACTGTTTTTT.

The rearrangement uses TRBV7-9 and TRBJ2-2, with unresolved D. CDR1 is SEHNR, CDR2 FQNEAQ, per germline (reference sequence). Trimming shortened V by 1 base and J by 5 bases, and 8 bases separated the two germline ends. This CDR3 has 14 residues. The CDR3 DNA follows: TGTGCCAGCAGCTTAGTAACGGGTACCGGGGAGCTGTTTTTT. Protein: CASSLVTGTGELFF. The full variable domain, with the rest looked up from reference TRBV7-9 and TRBJ2-2, is DTGVSQNPRHKITKRGQNVTFRCDPISEHNRLYWYRQTLGQGPEFLTYFQNEAQLEKSRLLSDRFSAERPKGSFSTLEIQRTEQGDSAMYLCASSLVTGTGELFFGEGSRLTVL.

This clone was found once. The CDR3 spells CASSQGGRGYNEQFF. The CDR3 DNA reads as TGTGCCAGCAGCCAAGGAGGGCGTGGCTACAATGAGCAGTTCTTC. The chain is built from TRBV14 and TRBJ2-1; a weak D match, TRBD2 (5 bases). The V and J ends lost 1 base and 3 bases respectively, with 10 bases between them. This CDR3 has 15 residues. Germline V gene sequence: CDR1 SGHDN, CDR2 FVKESK. Full variable domain (missing parts from reference TRBV14 and TRBJ2-1): EAGVTQFPSHSVIEKGQTVTLRCDPISGHDNLYWYRRVMGKEIKFLLHFVKESKQDESGMPNNRFLAERTGGTYSTLKVQPAELEDSGVYFCASSQGGRGYNEQFFGPGTRLTVL.

Concerning this clone itself: This sample includes further DNA sequences coding for the same CDR3. The genes are TRBV9 and TRBJ1-3, with no clear D. Germline assignment: CDR1 SGDLS and CDR2 YYNGEE. The CDR3 runs 12 residues. V lost 0 bases, J lost 7 bases, and 5 bases lay in between. The CDR3, as DNA: TGTGCCAGCAGCGTAGATGGGAACACCATATATTTT. This gives the protein CASSVDGNTIYF.

On this clone: Other nucleotide sequences in the sample specify the same CDR3. This chain links TRBV7-6 with TRBJ2-1; 7 bases match TRBD2. The CDR3 is made up of 15 amino acids. The V gene end was trimmed by 4 bases and the J gene end by 2 bases; junction bases not matched to a gene: 5. Germline assignment: CDR1 SGHVS and CDR2 FNYEAQ. As DNA, the CDR3 is TGTGCCAGCAGCTCGTTAGCGGGCGCCTACAATGAGCAGTTCTTC. Amino acids: CASSSLAGAYNEQFF.

This chain uses TRBV9 with TRBJ2-7; maybe TRBD2 (6 bases). V gave up 3 bases and J gave up 2 bases, with 12 bases separating them. CDR3 length: 14 residues. The germline V gene encodes CDR1 SGDLS and CDR2 YYNGEE. The CDR3 spells CASSETGTPYEQYF. The CDR3 region has the DNA TGTGCCAGCAGCGAGACCGGGACTCCCTACGAGCAGTACTTC. The entire variable domain, with the rest obtained from reference TRBV9 and TRBJ2-7, is as follows: DSGVTQTPKHLITATGQRVTLRCSPRSGDLSVYWYQQSLDQGLQFLIQYYNGEERAKGNILERFSAQQFPDLHSELNLSSLELGDSALYFCASSETGTPYEQYFGPGTRLTVT.

This clone was picked up a small number of times. This sequence joins TRBV6-5 and TRBJ2-1, with 14 bases aligning to TRBD2. From germline, CDR1 is MNHEY and CDR2 SVGAGI. With 6 bases clipped from V and 13 bases from J, the junction kept 8 bases outside the gene matches. The CDR3 consists of 14 residues. CDR3 nucleotide sequence: TGTGCCAGCAGCGCCCCGGGACTAGCGGGAGCTCAGTTCTTC. It codes for CASSAPGLAGAQFF.

V usage is TRBV29-1 and J usage is TRBJ2-7; 8 bases are shared with TRBD2. This CDR3 has 13 amino acids. Trimming took 4 bases from V and 3 from J; bases not matched to a gene: 5. Germline V gene data show CDR1 as SQVTM and CDR2 as ANQGSEA. CDR3 in amino acids: CSVGKSGGYEQYF. The CDR3 DNA reads as TGCAGCGTTGGGAAGAGCGGGGGCTACGAGCAGTACTTC.

Comment on this clone: Since a much larger clone is just one base distant, this may be a read error. The chain couples TRBV14 to TRBJ1-1, with D unclear. Germline CDR1 is SGHDN and CDR2 is FVKESK. This CDR3 contains 12 residues. Here the CDR3 reads CACSPYQTEAFF. In nucleotides, the CDR3 is TGTGCCTGCAGCCCATACCAGACGGAAGCTTTCTTT. Full variable domain (remainder filled in from reference TRBV14 and TRBJ1-1): EAGVTQFPSHSVIEKGQTVTLRCDPISGHDNLYWYRRVMGKEIKFLLHFVKESKQDESGMPNNRFLAERTGGTYSTLKVQPAELEDSGVYFCACSPYQTEAFFGQGTRLTVV.

V usage is TRBV20-1 and J usage is TRBJ1-2, with D tentatively TRBD1 (6 bases). The ends were cut back, 6 bases at V and 4 bases at J, with 9 bases in the middle. Germline CDR1 is DFQATT and CDR2 is SNEGSKA (reference sequence). The CDR3 consists of 11 residues. The CDR3 DNA reads TGCAGTGCCCCCAGGGGCTATGGCTACACCTTC. Translation: CSAPRGYGYTF.

This clone was observed a handful of times. This may be a read error: a much more frequent sequence differs by one nucleotide. Different DNA sequences within this sample yield the same CDR3. V is TRBV18 and J is TRBJ1-3, with 8 bases that match TRBD1. CDR3 length equals 17 residues. The germline gives CDR1 KGHSH, CDR2 LQKENI. The DNA of the CDR3 is TGTGCCAGCACACCAAAGGCAGGGGGCGCGTCTGGAAACACCATATATTTT. Translating gives CASTPKAGGASGNTIYF.

Points on this clone: This clone may be a read error of a much larger clone one base away. Here the CDR3 DNA reads TGTGCCAGCAGGGTAGCGGGAGCCTGGGAGACCCAGTACTTC. It yields the protein CASRVAGAWETQYF. The chain is built from TRBV6-6 and TRBJ2-5, with 9 bases matching TRBD2. The CDR3 contains 14 residues. Germline trimming cut 6 bases from V and 5 bases from J; bases unmatched to any gene: 7. Germline V CDR1 and CDR2: MNHNY, SVGAGI (reference sequence).

CDR3 nucleotides: TGTGCCAGCAGCGGACAGCGGGAGGACGGAGATACGCAGTATTTT. Amino acids: CASSGQREDGDTQYF. J is TRBJ2-3 and V is TRBV9, with 9 bases matching TRBD2. The germline V gene encodes CDR1 SGDLS and CDR2 YYNGEE. The CDR3 sequence is 15 residues long. J gave up 5 bases and V 3 bases, and 7 bases lay outside the gene matches. The full variable domain, completed using reference TRBV9 and TRBJ2-3, is DSGVTQTPKHLITATGQRVTLRCSPRSGDLSVYWYQQSLDQGLQFLIQYYNGEERAKGNILERFSAQQFPDLHSELNLSSLELGDSALYFCASSGQREDGDTQYFGPGTRLTVL.

The count of this clone is one. J is TRBJ2-7 and V is TRBV28; D is possibly TRBD1 or TRBD2 (5 bases each). Trimming cost V 5 bases and J 2 bases, with 10 bases left between them. Germline loops: CDR1 MDHEN, CDR2 SYDVKM. The CDR3 extends over 13 amino acids. DNA of the CDR3: TGTGCCAGCAGTGAGGGACGGGCCTACGAGCAGTACTTC. Its translation is CASSEGRAYEQYF.

This sequence joins TRBV4-3 and TRBJ1-4, with 7 bases that match TRBD1. The CDR3 covers 17 residues. The V and J ends lost 1 base and 4 bases, in that order; junction bases with no gene match: 9. Looked up from germline, CDR1 is LGHNA and CDR2 is YSLEER. CDR3: CASSQAPGGTVNEKLFF. The CDR3 nucleotides read TGCGCCAGCAGCCAAGCTCCCGGCGGGACAGTTAATGAAAAACTGTTTTTT.

The chain joins TRBV6-5 to TRBJ1-1, with D unresolved. Trimming stripped 6 bases from V and 1 base from J, with 9 bases between. The CDR3 runs to 13 residues. Germline lookup yields CDR1 MNHEY and CDR2 SVGAGI. CDR3 region: CASRVHSNTEAFF. The CDR3 bases are TGTGCCAGCAGGGTACACTCGAACACTGAAGCTTTCTTT.

The rearrangement links TRBV19 to TRBJ1-5; D remains unclear. V was cut by 4 bases and J by 4 bases, with 8 bases left in between. The CDR3 is 13 residues long. Germline CDR1 is LNHDA and CDR2 is SQIVND (reference sequence). The CDR3 DNA is TGTGCCAGTAGTACCCAGCCTAATCAGCCCCAGCATTTT. It encodes CASSTQPNQPQHF.

The rearrangement uses TRBV5-6 and TRBJ1-2; 7 bases line up with TRBD1. The CDR3 is made up of 15 amino acids. J was trimmed by 5 bases and V by 4 bases; bases with no gene match: 11. Germline V CDR1 and CDR2: SGHDT, YYEEEE. The CDR3 nucleotides read TGTGCCAGCAGCCCAGGACAGGCCCCTGGTTATGGCTACACCTTC. Amino acids: CASSPGQAPGYGYTF.

About this clone itself: A read error may explain this, as a much larger clone is one base away. This chain connects TRBV30 to TRBJ1-5; D perhaps matches TRBD1 (6 bases). The CDR3 is 14 residues long. Germline-derived CDR1 and CDR2 are GTSNPN and SVGIG (reference sequence). For the CDR3, the DNA is TGTGCCTGGAGTACCGGGACACTAAATCGGCCCCAGCATTTT. This gives the protein CAWSTGTLNRPQHF.

The rearrangement uses TRBV7-9 and TRBJ2-7, with 13 bases identical to TRBD2. Germline CDR1 reads SEHNR; CDR2 reads FQNEAQ (reference sequence). The length of the CDR3 is 18 residues. After removal of 0 bases from V and 0 bases from J, the junction contained 5 bases not matched to a gene. The CDR3 DNA is TGTGCCAGCAGCTTAGCCTCGGGACTAGCGGGAACCTCCTACGAGCAGTACTTC. Its protein product is CASSLASGLAGTSYEQYF.